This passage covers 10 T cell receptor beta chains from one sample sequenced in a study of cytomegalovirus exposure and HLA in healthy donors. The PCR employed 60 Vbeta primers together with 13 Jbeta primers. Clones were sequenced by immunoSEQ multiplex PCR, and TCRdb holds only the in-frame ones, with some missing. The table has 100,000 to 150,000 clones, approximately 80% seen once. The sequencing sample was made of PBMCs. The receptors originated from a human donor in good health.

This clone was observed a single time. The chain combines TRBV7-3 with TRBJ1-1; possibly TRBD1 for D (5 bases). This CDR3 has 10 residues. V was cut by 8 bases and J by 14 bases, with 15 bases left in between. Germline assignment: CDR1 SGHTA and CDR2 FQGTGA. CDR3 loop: CASEGHRQFF. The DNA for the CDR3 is TGTGCCAGCGAAGGACACAGGCAATTCTTT.

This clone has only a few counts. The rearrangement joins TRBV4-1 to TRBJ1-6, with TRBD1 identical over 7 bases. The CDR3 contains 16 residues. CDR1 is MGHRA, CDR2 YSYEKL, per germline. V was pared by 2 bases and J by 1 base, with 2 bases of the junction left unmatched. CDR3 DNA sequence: TGCGCCAGCAGCCAACCGGACAGGTCCTATAATTCACCCCTCCACTTT. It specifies CASSQPDRSYNSPLHF.

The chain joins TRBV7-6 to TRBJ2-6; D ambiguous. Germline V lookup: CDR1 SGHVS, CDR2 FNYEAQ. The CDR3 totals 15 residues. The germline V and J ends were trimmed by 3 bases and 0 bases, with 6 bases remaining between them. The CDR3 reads CASSFPGSGANVLTF. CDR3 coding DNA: TGTGCCAGCAGCTTTCCGGGCTCTGGGGCCAACGTCCTGACTTTC.

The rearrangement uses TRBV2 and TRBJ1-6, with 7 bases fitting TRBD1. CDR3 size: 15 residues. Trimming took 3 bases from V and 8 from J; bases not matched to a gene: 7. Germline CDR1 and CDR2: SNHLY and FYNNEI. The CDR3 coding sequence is TGTGCCAGCAGTGAGACAGGGACGGACTATTCACCCCTCCACTTT. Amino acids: CASSETGTDYSPLHF.

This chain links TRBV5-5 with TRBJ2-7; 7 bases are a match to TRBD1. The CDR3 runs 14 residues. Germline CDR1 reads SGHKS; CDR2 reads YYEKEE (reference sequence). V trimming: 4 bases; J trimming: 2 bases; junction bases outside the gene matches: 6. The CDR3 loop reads CASSDWDSTYEQYF. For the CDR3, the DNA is TGTGCCAGCAGCGACTGGGACAGTACCTACGAGCAGTACTTC.

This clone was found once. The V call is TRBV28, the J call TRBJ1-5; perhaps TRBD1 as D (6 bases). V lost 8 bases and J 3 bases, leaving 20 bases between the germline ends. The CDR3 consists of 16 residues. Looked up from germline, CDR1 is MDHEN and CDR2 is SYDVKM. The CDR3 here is CASLDPPGVSNQPQHF. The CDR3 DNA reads TGTGCCAGCTTGGATCCGCCAGGGGTATCCAATCAGCCCCAGCATTTT.

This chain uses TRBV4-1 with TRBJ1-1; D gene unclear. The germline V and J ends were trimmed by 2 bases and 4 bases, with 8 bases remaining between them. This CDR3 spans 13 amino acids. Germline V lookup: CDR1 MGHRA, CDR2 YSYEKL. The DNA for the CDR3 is TGCGCCAGCAGCCAATCCCGGGGCACTGAAGCTTTCTTT. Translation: CASSQSRGTEAFF.

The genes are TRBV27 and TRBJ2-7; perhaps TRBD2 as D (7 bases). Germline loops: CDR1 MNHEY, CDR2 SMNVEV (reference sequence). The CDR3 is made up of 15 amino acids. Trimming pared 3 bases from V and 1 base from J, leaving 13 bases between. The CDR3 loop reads CASSFDGGPSYEQYF. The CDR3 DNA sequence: TGTGCCAGCAGTTTCGACGGGGGGCCTTCCTACGAGCAGTACTTC.

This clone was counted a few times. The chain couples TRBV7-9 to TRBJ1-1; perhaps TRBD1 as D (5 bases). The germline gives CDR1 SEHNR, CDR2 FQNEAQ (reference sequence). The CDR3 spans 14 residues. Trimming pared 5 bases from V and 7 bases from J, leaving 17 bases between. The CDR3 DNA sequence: TGTGCCAGCAGCCCCCCTGGCACCGGGGGTGAAGCTTTCTTT. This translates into CASSPPGTGGEAFF.

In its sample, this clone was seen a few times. CDR3 DNA sequence: TGTGCCAGCAGTTACTCTGACGGAGCTGAAGCTTTCTTT. Translated: CASSYSDGAEAFF. This chain uses TRBV6-5 with TRBJ1-1; no firm D call. V was trimmed by 0 bases and J by 6 bases, leaving 8 bases between them. Germline CDR1 reads MNHEY; CDR2 reads SVGAGI. The CDR3 contains 13 residues.